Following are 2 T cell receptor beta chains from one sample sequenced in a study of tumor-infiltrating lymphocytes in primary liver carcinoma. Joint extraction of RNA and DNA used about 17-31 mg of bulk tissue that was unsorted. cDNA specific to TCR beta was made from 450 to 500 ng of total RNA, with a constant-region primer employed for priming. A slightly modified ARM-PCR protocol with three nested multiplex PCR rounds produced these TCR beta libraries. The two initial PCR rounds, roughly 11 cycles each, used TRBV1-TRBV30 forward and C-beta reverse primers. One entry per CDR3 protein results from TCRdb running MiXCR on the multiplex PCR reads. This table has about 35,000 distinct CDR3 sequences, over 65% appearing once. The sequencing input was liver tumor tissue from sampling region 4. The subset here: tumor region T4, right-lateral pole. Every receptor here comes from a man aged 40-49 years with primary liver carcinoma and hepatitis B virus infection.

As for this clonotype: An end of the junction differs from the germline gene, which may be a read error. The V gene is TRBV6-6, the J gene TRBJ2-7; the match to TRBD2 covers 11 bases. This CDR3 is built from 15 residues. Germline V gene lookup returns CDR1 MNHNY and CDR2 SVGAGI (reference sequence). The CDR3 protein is CVSSSTSGSSYKQYF. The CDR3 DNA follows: TGTGTCAGCAGTTCAACTAGCGGGAGCTCCTACAAGCAGTACTTC.

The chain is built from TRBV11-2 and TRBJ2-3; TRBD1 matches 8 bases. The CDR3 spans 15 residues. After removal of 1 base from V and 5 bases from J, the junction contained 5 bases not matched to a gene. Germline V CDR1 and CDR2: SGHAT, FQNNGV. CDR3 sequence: CASSLVSQGGDTQYF. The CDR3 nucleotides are TGTGCCAGCAGCTTAGTATCACAGGGGGGAGATACGCAGTATTTT.